Each of the 10 T cell receptor beta chains below was sequenced from the same sample in a study of cytomegalovirus exposure and HLA in healthy donors. It was with 60 Vbeta and 13 Jbeta primers that the PCR ran. The assay was immunoSEQ multiplex PCR, and TCRdb's table has in-frame clones only and misses some. The sample contains fewer than 130,000 clones, around 79% of which appear only once. The sample comprised PBMCs. These receptors originate from a woman aged 40 to 49 in good health and CMV-seronegative.

V and J are TRBV30 and TRBJ1-3; 8 positions agree with TRBD1. The trim removed 3 bases at V and 2 bases at J, leaving 3 bases unmatched. This CDR3 comprises 14 residues. Germline-derived CDR1 and CDR2 are GTSNPN and SVGIG (reference sequence). The CDR3 DNA sequence: TGTGCCTGGAGGGTACAGGGGGCTGGAAACACCATATATTTT. Protein product: CAWRVQGAGNTIYF.

This rearrangement joins TRBV28 to TRBJ2-7, with no clear D. The CDR3 runs 12 residues. The V gene lost 7 bases and the J gene lost 0 bases, with 7 bases spanning the gap. The germline V gene encodes CDR1 MDHEN and CDR2 SYDVKM. The CDR3 region is CASMGSSYEQYF. For the CDR3, the DNA is TGTGCCAGCATGGGCTCCTCCTACGAGCAGTACTTC.

The V call is TRBV27, the J call TRBJ2-1; TRBD2 matches 7 bases. CDR1 and CDR2 (germline): MNHEY, SMNVEV (reference sequence). This CDR3 region has 17 residues. The V gene end was trimmed by 2 bases and the J gene end by 10 bases; junction bases not matched to a gene: 17. This CDR3 is CASSLRQAGTKTNEQFF. CDR3 DNA sequence: TGTGCCAGCAGTTTACGGCAGGCCGGGACTAAAACTAACGAGCAGTTCTTC.

The chain joins TRBV5-1 to TRBJ2-1, with D perhaps matching TRBD1 (6 bases). Germline CDR1 reads SGHRS; CDR2 reads YFSETQ. This CDR3 is 15 amino acids long. V was shortened by 0 bases and J by 9 bases, with 16 bases between the two germline ends. The CDR3 sequence: CASSLAAGEGGEQFF. The CDR3, as DNA: TGCGCCAGCAGCTTGGCCGCAGGGGAAGGCGGTGAGCAGTTCTTC.

Only a few counts were recorded for this clone. The chain recombines TRBV11-2 with TRBJ1-2; 7 nucleotides agree with TRBD1. CDR1 is SGHAT, CDR2 FQNNGV, per germline. This CDR3 contains 14 residues. Trimming at V came to 5 bases and at J to 5 bases, leaving 8 bases not matched to a gene. DNA for the CDR3: TGTGCCAGCAGCCTAGGACAGGCAGGATATGGCTACACCTTC. Amino acids: CASSLGQAGYGYTF.

The sample holds one count of this clone. The rearrangement links TRBV28 to TRBJ1-2; D remains unclear. Looked up from germline, CDR1 is MDHEN and CDR2 is SYDVKM. Trimming pared 5 bases from V and 10 bases from J, leaving 41 bases between. This CDR3 region has 21 residues. In DNA form, the CDR3 reads TGTGCCAGCAGTCTAAGGGTCCTAAACGGGAAAGGGTCCCCCTATGATACTGACTACACCTTC. Amino acids: CASSLRVLNGKGSPYDTDYTF.

The genes are TRBV7-9 and TRBJ2-3; tentative D call: TRBD1 (6 bases). Germline V lookup: CDR1 SEHNR, CDR2 FQNEAQ (reference sequence). Between the trimmed V and J ends, which lost 5 bases and 5 bases, there was a span of 17 bases. The CDR3 loop spans 15 amino acids. The CDR3 region has the DNA TGTGCCAGCAGCCAATGGGACACCTTCGGAGATACGCAGTATTTT. This codes for CASSQWDTFGDTQYF.

The chain uses TRBV6-1 and TRBJ1-6, with TRBD1 matching 9 bases. Germline-derived CDR1 and CDR2 are MNHNS and SASEGT. The CDR3 consists of 14 residues. With 8 bases clipped from V and 7 bases from J, the junction kept 6 bases outside the gene matches. The CDR3 coding sequence is TGTGCCAGCGGAGGACAGGGGAGAAATTCACCCCTCCACTTT. Its translation: CASGGQGRNSPLHF.

The J gene is TRBJ1-2, the V gene TRBV27; TRBD1 matches at 11 bases. V gave up 5 bases and J gave up 9 bases; unmatched junction bases: 8. CDR3 length: 14 residues. Germline values: CDR1 MNHEY, CDR2 SMNVEV (reference sequence). In nucleotides, the CDR3 is TGTGCCAGCAGTCTGGACAGGGGGCTTCTTCGCTACACCTTC. Residues: CASSLDRGLLRYTF.

This chain joins TRBV4-2 and TRBJ2-1; weak D call: TRBD1 (6 bases). V lost 0 bases and J 4 bases, leaving 16 bases between the germline ends. Germline values: CDR1 LGHNA, CDR2 YNFKEQ. The CDR3 is 17 residues long. The CDR3 coding sequence is TGTGCCAGCAGCCAAGAGGCGTCGGGGACACTATACAATGAGCAGTTCTTC. As protein: CASSQEASGTLYNEQFF.